These 13 T cell receptor beta chains came from one sample sequenced in a study of T cell responses to AZD1222 COVID-19 vaccine (dated by TCRdb to about 2021). The sample's time point label, in plain terms: baseline before first vaccination. Libraries were made using the immunoSEQ multiplex PCR assay. TCRdb took over this immuneACCESS table, retaining in-frame rearrangements with V and J assigned. Such tables are incomplete; in checked studies, under half of the missing clones stem from an unresolved V gene, and the remainder is unexplained. The sample table holds 200,000 or so clones, of which over 80% were seen once. Under 8% of the sample comes from the top ten. The material was peripheral blood, obtained on day 0 of AZD1222 vaccination. The receptors derive from an adult in good health.

The gene calls are TRBV15 and TRBJ1-2, with a tentative D call TRBD1 (5 bases). This CDR3 is built from 15 residues. Trimming shortened V by 0 bases and J by 8 bases, and 16 bases separated the two germline ends. Germline V CDR1 and CDR2: LNHNV, YYDKDF (reference sequence). CDR3 region: CATSREGDPRMGYTF. CDR3 in DNA: TGTGCCACCAGCAGAGAAGGGGACCCTCGGATGGGCTACACCTTC.

CDR3 sequence (DNA): TGTGCCAGCAGTTACTCGGCCGCCAGTCTCGAAAAACTGTTTTTT. This translates into CASSYSAASLEKLFF. V is TRBV6-5 and J is TRBJ1-4; D is ambiguous. V dropped 0 bases and J dropped 8 bases, with 13 bases sitting between them. Germline V gives CDR1 MNHEY, CDR2 SVGAGI. This CDR3 has 15 residues.

The chain carries TRBV2 and TRBJ1-3, with D unclear. Trimming cost V 8 bases and J 5 bases, with 10 bases left between them. There are 12 residues in the CDR3. Germline V CDR1 and CDR2: SNHLY, FYNNEI. CDR3 protein: CASHRGRNTIYF. In DNA form, the CDR3 reads TGTGCCAGCCATCGAGGTAGAAACACCATATATTTT.

The rearrangement joins TRBV10-3 to TRBJ1-2, with 7 bases that match TRBD1. The germline V gene has CDR1 ENHRY and CDR2 SYGVKD. CDR3 length: 15 residues. V was pared by 5 bases and J by 1 base, with 7 bases of the junction left unmatched. The CDR3 is CAISLGTDVNYGYTF. CDR3 bases: TGTGCCATCAGTCTCGGGACAGACGTTAACTATGGCTACACCTTC.

This chain joins TRBV10-3 and TRBJ2-1; maybe TRBD1 (5 bases). Germline V gene lookup returns CDR1 ENHRY and CDR2 SYGVKD. This CDR3 spans 12 amino acids. V gave up 6 bases and J gave up 3 bases, with 6 bases separating them. The CDR3 is CAISRDYNEQFF. For the CDR3, the DNA is TGTGCCATCAGCAGGGACTACAATGAGCAGTTCTTC.

This chain connects TRBV3-1 (or the pseudogene TRBV3-2) to TRBJ1-3; a weak D match, TRBD1 (6 bases). V gave up 4 bases and J gave up 0 bases, with 10 bases separating them. Germline V gene data show CDR1 as LGHDT and CDR2 as YNNKEL (reference sequence). The CDR3 loop spans 15 amino acids. CDR3 region: CASSLGQSSGNTIYF. CDR3 sequence (DNA): TGTGCCAGCAGCCTCGGACAGAGCTCTGGAAACACCATATATTTT.

The chain uses TRBV4-1 and TRBJ1-5; D is possibly TRBD1 (5 bases). The CDR3 totals 15 residues. CDR1 MGHRA and CDR2 YSYEKL come from the germline V gene. V was shortened by 5 bases and J by 4 bases, with 15 bases between the two germline ends. CDR3 DNA sequence: TGCGCCAGCAGCATCGGAATACAGGTGAATCAGCCCCAGCATTTT. This translates into CASSIGIQVNQPQHF.

This clone was picked up one time. The gene calls are TRBV5-5 and TRBJ1-5, with unresolved D. Germline V gives CDR1 SGHKS, CDR2 YYEKEE (reference sequence). This CDR3 contains 16 residues. Trimming took 0 bases from V and 3 from J, leaving 13 bases between them. Here the CDR3 DNA reads TGTGCCAGCAGCTTGGCACCAGAGATTTACAATCAGCCCCAGCATTTT. Its protein product is CASSLAPEIYNQPQHF.

In this sample, this clone turned up a few times. At the DNA level, this CDR3 is encoded by other sequences in the same sample as well. V and J are TRBV27 and TRBJ2-3; no reliable D call. Germline V gives CDR1 MNHEY, CDR2 SMNVEV (reference sequence). The V and J ends lost 5 bases and 6 bases respectively, with 6 bases between them. This CDR3 spans 11 amino acids. Here the CDR3 reads CASSLRDTQYF. The CDR3, as DNA: TGTGCCAGCAGTCTCCGCGATACGCAGTATTTT.

This clone has just a few counts. This rearrangement joins TRBV10-1 to TRBJ1-2, with D possibly being TRBD1 (6 bases). Germline V gives CDR1 WNHNN, CDR2 SYGVQD (reference sequence). V gave up 2 bases and J gave up 4 bases, with 8 bases separating them. The CDR3 loop spans 13 amino acids. The CDR3 loop reads CASSEGGTYGYTF. CDR3 DNA sequence: TGCGCCAGCAGTGAGGGGGGCACCTATGGCTACACCTTC.

The chain employs TRBV11-3 and TRBJ2-3; 11 positions agree with TRBD2. The germline V gene encodes CDR1 SGHNT and CDR2 YENEEA. With 2 bases clipped from V and 5 bases from J, the junction kept 3 bases outside the gene matches. The CDR3 extends over 15 amino acids. CDR3 sequence: CASSLLAGGQDTQYF. The CDR3 DNA follows: TGTGCCAGCAGCTTATTAGCGGGGGGGCAAGATACGCAGTATTTT.

This chain joins TRBV6-5 and TRBJ2-7; 8 bases align to TRBD2. After removal of 2 bases from V and 0 bases from J, the junction contained 6 bases not matched to a gene. The CDR3 runs 16 residues. The germline CDR1 and CDR2 sequences are MNHEY and SVGAGI. Here the CDR3 reads CASSYGTRGSSYEQYF. The CDR3 DNA reads as TGTGCCAGCAGTTACGGGACTAGGGGCTCCTCCTACGAGCAGTACTTC.

This clone has a handful of counts. The chain links TRBV7-2 to TRBJ2-1; D gene unclear. Trimming shortened V by 1 base and J by 13 bases, and 17 bases separated the two germline ends. Per germline, CDR1 SGHTA and CDR2 FQGNSA. CDR3 length: 14 residues. The CDR3 spells CASSLEFFRSVQFF. The DNA of the CDR3 is TGTGCCAGCAGCTTAGAATTCTTTAGATCCGTTCAGTTCTTC.